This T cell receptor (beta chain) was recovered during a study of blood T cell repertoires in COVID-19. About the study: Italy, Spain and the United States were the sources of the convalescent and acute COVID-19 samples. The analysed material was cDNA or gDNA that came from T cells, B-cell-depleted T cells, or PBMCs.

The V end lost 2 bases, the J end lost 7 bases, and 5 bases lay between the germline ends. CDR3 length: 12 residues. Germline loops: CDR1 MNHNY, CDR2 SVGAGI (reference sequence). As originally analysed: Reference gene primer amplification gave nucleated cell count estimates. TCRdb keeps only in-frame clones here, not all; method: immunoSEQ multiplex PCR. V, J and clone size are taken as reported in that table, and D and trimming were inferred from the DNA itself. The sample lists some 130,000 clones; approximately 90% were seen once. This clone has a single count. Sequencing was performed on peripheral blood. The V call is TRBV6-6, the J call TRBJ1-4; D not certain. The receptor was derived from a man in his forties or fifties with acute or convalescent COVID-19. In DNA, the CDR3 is TGTGCCAGCAGTTACCTCGGTGAAAAACTGTTTTTT. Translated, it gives CASSYLGEKLFF.